Below are 26 T cell receptor beta chains sequenced from a single sample in a study of T cell repertoires in cytomegalovirus infection. MiXCR, run by TCRdb on the reads, gives a single entry per CDR3 protein. This table holds approximately 990,000 distinct CDR3 sequences, 31% found once. These TCRs are of unknown antigen specificity. Sequencing used cultured CD8+ T cells from PBMCs, obtained from culture after CMV antigen stimulation. These receptors were collected from a human donor in good health (CMV status not recorded). Some clones in this sample may be carry-over from other donors' samples.

The chain couples TRBV27 to TRBJ1-1; no clear D. The CDR3 totals 17 residues. V lost 0 bases, J lost 3 bases, and 17 bases lay in between. The germline CDR1 and CDR2 sequences are MNHEY and SMNVEV (reference sequence). CDR3 residues: CASSLSVPPGGHTEAFF. DNA for the CDR3: TGTGCCAGCAGTTTATCTGTTCCTCCCGGTGGGCACACTGAAGCTTTCTTT.

This clonotype has ten or more counts. V and J are TRBV7-9 and TRBJ1-2; D uncertain. Per the germline V gene, CDR1 is SEHNR and CDR2 is FQNEAQ (reference sequence). V was cut by 11 bases and J by 7 bases, with 17 bases left in between. The CDR3 is made up of 12 amino acids. CDR3 protein: CAAEGTIFGYTF. CDR3 nucleotides: TGTGCCGCAGAGGGAACCATTTTTGGCTACACCTTC.

This clonotype was observed a single time. This could be a read error, since a much larger clone is one nucleotide away. The chain joins TRBV7-9 to TRBJ2-1, with D perhaps given as TRBD1 or TRBD2 (5 bases each). CDR3 length: 12 amino acids. V dropped 5 bases and J dropped 15 bases, with 17 bases sitting between them. Germline V gene sequence: CDR1 SEHNR, CDR2 FQNEAQ (reference sequence). The CDR3 spells CASSENVGDVFF. The CDR3 nucleotides read TGTGCCAGCAGCGAAAATGTGGGGGATGTGTTCTTC.

The chain uses TRBV7-9 and TRBJ1-2; 7 bases fit TRBD1. The V gene end was trimmed by 5 bases and the J gene end by 2 bases; junction bases not matched to a gene: 11. CDR1 and CDR2 (germline): SEHNR, FQNEAQ (reference sequence). This CDR3 is 16 amino acids long. CDR3 amino acids: CASSPHDRATNYGYTF. The CDR3 DNA is TGTGCCAGCAGCCCCCACGACAGGGCTACCAACTATGGCTACACCTTC.

This chain joins TRBV6-6 and TRBJ1-1; D remains ambiguous. Per germline, CDR1 MNHNY and CDR2 SVGAGI (reference sequence). The CDR3 has 16 amino acids. V was pared by 0 bases and J by 4 bases, with 15 bases between. Here the CDR3 reads CASSYSMAALSTEAFF. CDR3 nucleotide sequence: TGTGCCAGCAGTTACTCGATGGCGGCCTTGAGCACTGAAGCTTTCTTT.

The gene calls are TRBV6-1 and TRBJ1-6; D gene unclear. Germline loops: CDR1 MNHNS, CDR2 SASEGT. The CDR3 covers 16 residues. V dropped 1 base and J dropped 7 bases, with 14 bases sitting between them. Here the CDR3 DNA reads TGTGCCAGCAGTGAAGAAACCAGTGTTGGAAATTCACCCCTCCACTTT. It encodes CASSEETSVGNSPLHF.

This clonotype was observed once. The chain couples TRBV6-6 to TRBJ1-2; TRBD1 matches at 8 bases. The V gene end was trimmed by 2 bases and the J gene end by 11 bases; junction bases not matched to a gene: 10. Per germline, CDR1 MNHNY and CDR2 SVGAGI (reference sequence). The CDR3 extends over 14 amino acids. CDR3 sequence reads: CASSYTNGQGFYTF. The CDR3 region has the DNA TGTGCCAGCAGTTACACTAATGGACAGGGTTTTTACACCTTC.

CDR3 protein: CASSQDFASSNQPQHF. The CDR3 DNA sequence: TGTGCCAGCAGCCAAGACTTCGCCAGTAGCAATCAGCCCCAGCATTTT. V and J are TRBV4-2 and TRBJ1-5; D is undetermined. Germline V gene lookup returns CDR1 LGHNA and CDR2 YNFKEQ. Deletions cut 0 bases from V and 0 bases from J, with 9 bases between. The CDR3 length is 16 residues.

The rearrangement links TRBV24-1 to TRBJ1-1, with 8 nucleotides matching TRBD1. The germline CDR1 and CDR2 sequences are KGHDR and SFDVKD. The ends lost 9 bases at V and 2 bases at J; junction bases unmatched: 4. The CDR3 is 13 amino acids. This CDR3 is CATAGQGNTEAFF. The CDR3 DNA reads as TGTGCCACCGCAGGACAGGGTAACACTGAAGCTTTCTTT.

This chain joins TRBV11-2 and TRBJ2-7; 8 positions match TRBD1. Germline V gene lookup returns CDR1 SGHAT and CDR2 FQNNGV. The CDR3 is 15 residues long. Unmatched junction bases numbered 6, after V lost 1 base and J lost 4 bases. The DNA of the CDR3 is TGTGCCAGCAGCTTAGTACAGGGGGTCAAGTACGAGCAGTACTTC. It yields the protein CASSLVQGVKYEQYF.

This clonotype appeared many times. The chain carries TRBV7-6 and TRBJ2-2; 15 bases agree with TRBD2. V shed 5 bases and J 6 bases; nucleotides not matched to a gene: 13. The CDR3 is made up of 19 amino acids. The V gene's germline CDR1 is SGHVS and CDR2 FNYEAQ. In DNA, the CDR3 is TGTGCCAGCAGCAATATCGGACTAGCGGGGGGGCCAGTCCCCGGGGAGCTGTTTTTT. Residues: CASSNIGLAGGPVPGELFF. The full variable domain, with the rest looked up from reference TRBV7-6 and TRBJ2-2, is GAGVSQSPRYKVTKRGQDVALRCDPISGHVSLYWYRQALGQGPEFLTYFNYEAQQDKSGLPNDRFSAERPEGSISTLTIQRTEQRDSAMYRCASSNIGLAGGPVPGELFFGEGSRLTVL.

This clonotype was recorded many times. The CDR3 DNA reads as TGTGCCAGCAGAATGAACACTGAAGCTTTCTTT. Translating it yields CASRMNTEAFF. V and J are TRBV28 and TRBJ1-1; D is unclear. Trimming took off 6 bases at V and 0 bases at J, with 2 bases between the two ends. This CDR3 contains 11 residues. CDR1 is MDHEN, CDR2 SYDVKM, per germline.

The chain recombines TRBV28 with TRBJ2-2; the match to TRBD1 covers 7 bases. The CDR3 spans 16 residues. V lost 6 bases, J lost 5 bases, and 12 bases stayed unmatched. CDR1 and CDR2 (germline): MDHEN, SYDVKM. The CDR3 region has the DNA TGTGCCAGCAGGCCCCCAGGGACAGTACCGACCGGGGAGCTGTTTTTT. Encoded protein: CASRPPGTVPTGELFF. Combining the CDR3 with reference TRBV28 and TRBJ2-2 gives the whole variable domain DVKVTQSSRYLVKRTGEKVFLECVQDMDHENMFWYRQDPGLGLRLIYFSYDVKMKEKGDIPEGYSVSREKKERFSLILESASTNQTSMYLCASRPPGTVPTGELFFGEGSRLTVL.

In DNA, the CDR3 is TGCAGTGCTACCCCGAGGACCCGGAGTTCACCCCTCCACTTT. This sequence encodes CSATPRTRSSPLHF. This chain links TRBV20-1 with TRBJ1-6, with D unclear. This CDR3 region has 14 residues. CDR1 is DFQATT and CDR2 is SNEGSKA in the germline V gene (reference sequence). Trimming took 4 bases from V and 9 from J, leaving 16 bases between them.

This clonotype was recorded a few times. The chain combines TRBV7-8 with TRBJ1-1, with D maybe TRBD1 (5 bases). The CDR3 runs 14 residues. Trimming pared 6 bases from V and 3 bases from J, leaving 14 bases between. Germline V lookup: CDR1 SGHVS, CDR2 FQNEAQ. This chain's CDR3 is CASRAPGLYTEAFF. The CDR3 DNA sequence: TGTGCCAGCAGGGCCCCGGGACTTTACACTGAAGCTTTCTTT. Full variable domain (rest looked up from reference TRBV7-8 and TRBJ1-1): GAGVSQSPRYKVAKRGQDVALRCDPISGHVSLFWYQQALGQGPEFLTYFQNEAQLDKSGLPSDRFFAERPEGSVSTLKIQRTQQEDSAVYLCASRAPGLYTEAFFGQGTRLTVV.

CDR3 loop: CASSFTLPRTGDYGYTF. As DNA, the CDR3 is TGTGCCAGCAGTTTTACACTACCTCGGACAGGAGATTATGGCTACACCTTC. The chain combines TRBV28 with TRBJ1-2; TRBD1 aligns across 7 bases. The germline V gene encodes CDR1 MDHEN and CDR2 SYDVKM. V lost 3 bases and J lost 5; bases outside the gene matches: 15. CDR3 length: 17 amino acids.

V is TRBV4-1 and J is TRBJ2-3; D gene uncertain. CDR1 and CDR2 from the germline V gene are MGHRA and YSYEKL. V lost 4 bases and J 4 bases, leaving 12 bases between the germline ends. The CDR3 sequence is 14 residues long. CDR3 region: CASSPSTRADTQYF. In DNA form, the CDR3 reads TGCGCCAGCAGCCCGTCGACAAGGGCAGATACGCAGTATTTT.

This clonotype was picked up a small number of times. The rearrangement links TRBV28 to TRBJ2-6, with TRBD2 as a possible D gene (5 bases). Per germline, CDR1 MDHEN and CDR2 SYDVKM. The CDR3 consists of 17 residues. Trimming took 3 bases from V and 2 from J, leaving 14 bases between them. The CDR3 bases are TGTGCCAGCAGTTTCCATCCTGGGAGCGCTGGGGCCAACGTCCTGACTTTC. This sequence encodes CASSFHPGSAGANVLTF. The variable domain in full, with the rest retrieved from reference TRBV28 and TRBJ2-6, is DVKVTQSSRYLVKRTGEKVFLECVQDMDHENMFWYRQDPGLGLRLIYFSYDVKMKEKGDIPEGYSVSREKKERFSLILESASTNQTSMYLCASSFHPGSAGANVLTFGAGSRLTVL.

The rearrangement joins TRBV19 to TRBJ1-6, with D unresolved. The CDR3 is made up of 17 amino acids. Trimming took off 6 bases at V and 0 bases at J, with 15 bases between the two ends. From germline, CDR1 is LNHDA and CDR2 SQIVND (reference sequence). The CDR3 region has the DNA TGTGCCAGTAGCCCGGGGTGGCCGCGCTCCTATAATTCACCCCTCCACTTT. Residues: CASSPGWPRSYNSPLHF.

This clonotype occurred a few times. V usage is TRBV6-1 and J usage is TRBJ2-6, with D unclear. The germline V and J ends were trimmed by 5 bases and 0 bases, with 8 bases remaining between them. From germline, CDR1 is MNHNS and CDR2 SASEGT. This CDR3 is 15 amino acids long. This chain's CDR3 is CASSTDDSGANVLTF. The CDR3 DNA follows: TGTGCCAGCAGTACAGATGACTCTGGGGCCAACGTCCTGACTTTC.

Concerning this clonotype: A read error may account for a junction end that differs from germline. CDR3 in DNA: TGTGTCAGCAGCTCTACAGGGGAACCTATGAACACTGAAGCTTTCTTT. Residues: CVSSSTGEPMNTEAFF. This chain joins TRBV11-1 and TRBJ1-1; 7 bases map to TRBD1. CDR3 length equals 16 residues. CDR1 SGHAT and CDR2 FQDESV come from the germline V gene (reference sequence).

The chain couples TRBV7-8 to TRBJ2-1, with 10 positions matching TRBD2. J lost 6 bases, V lost 6 bases, and 8 bases had no gene match. Germline CDR1 and CDR2: SGHVS and FQNEAQ. The CDR3 is made up of 15 amino acids. DNA for the CDR3: TGTGCCAGCAGGTCCAGCGGGGGGGCGGTCAATGAGCAGTTCTTC. Its translation: CASRSSGGAVNEQFF.

The table lists this clonotype with many counts. The chain combines TRBV7-2 with TRBJ1-6, with TRBD1 as a possible D gene (5 bases). The CDR3 consists of 15 residues. The germline V gene encodes CDR1 SGHTA and CDR2 FQGNSA. Trimming pared 1 base from V and 10 bases from J, leaving 14 bases between. CDR3 region: CASSLEGFNESPLHF. DNA for the CDR3: TGTGCCAGCAGCTTAGAGGGGTTCAACGAATCACCCCTCCACTTT.

The sample holds many counts of this clonotype. This rearrangement joins TRBV7-2 to TRBJ1-2; 9 positions match TRBD1. V lost 6 bases and J lost 8; bases outside the gene matches: 7. Germline CDR1 reads SGHTA; CDR2 reads FQGNSA. The CDR3 consists of 13 residues. The CDR3 coding sequence is TGTGCCAGCAGTCCCCGGGACAGGGAAGGCTACACCTTC. Residues: CASSPRDREGYTF.

V usage is TRBV12-3 or TRBV12-4 and J usage is TRBJ1-5, with a tentative D call TRBD1 (5 bases). With 6 bases removed from V and 11 bases from J, the gap between germline ends came to 23 bases. The CDR3 is 15 residues long. The CDR3: CASSLDTPFQSAQHF. The CDR3 nucleotides read TGTGCCAGCAGCTTGGACACCCCCTTCCAATCTGCCCAGCATTTT.

CDR3 sequence reads: CASRQRGTGGRETQYF. CDR3 bases: TGTGCCAGCAGACAAAGGGGGACAGGGGGCCGAGAGACCCAGTACTTC. The V call is TRBV6-6, the J call TRBJ2-5; TRBD1 agrees at 12 bases. Germline V gives CDR1 MNHNY, CDR2 SVGAGI (reference sequence). The CDR3 totals 16 residues. The V gene end was trimmed by 6 bases and the J gene end by 4 bases; junction bases not matched to a gene: 9.